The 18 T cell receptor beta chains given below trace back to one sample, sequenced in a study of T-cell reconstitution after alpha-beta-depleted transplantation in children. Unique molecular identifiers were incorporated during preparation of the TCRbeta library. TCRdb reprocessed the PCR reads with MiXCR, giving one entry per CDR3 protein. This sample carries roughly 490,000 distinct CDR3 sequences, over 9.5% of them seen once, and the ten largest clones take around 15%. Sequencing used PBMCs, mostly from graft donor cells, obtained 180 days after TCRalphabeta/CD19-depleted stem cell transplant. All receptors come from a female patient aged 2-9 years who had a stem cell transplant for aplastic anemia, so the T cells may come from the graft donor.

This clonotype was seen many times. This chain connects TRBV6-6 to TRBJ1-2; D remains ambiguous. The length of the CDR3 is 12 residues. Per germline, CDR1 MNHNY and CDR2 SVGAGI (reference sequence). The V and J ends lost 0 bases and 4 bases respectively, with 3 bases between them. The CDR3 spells CASSYSSYGYTF. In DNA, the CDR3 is TGTGCCAGCAGTTACTCCAGCTATGGCTACACCTTC.

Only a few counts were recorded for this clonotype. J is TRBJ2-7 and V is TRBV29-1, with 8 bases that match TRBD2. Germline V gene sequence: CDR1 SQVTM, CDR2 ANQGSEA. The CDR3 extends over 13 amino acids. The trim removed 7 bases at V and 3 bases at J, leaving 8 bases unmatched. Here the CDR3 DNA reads TGCAGCGACGGACTAGCAGACCTCTACGAGCAGTACGTC. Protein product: CSDGLADLYEQYV.

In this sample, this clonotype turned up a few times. As DNA, the CDR3 is TGTGCCAGCAGCTTATTGGGACAGGGTATCAATGAGCAGTTCTTC. Translating gives CASSLLGQGINEQFF. V and J are TRBV7-2 and TRBJ2-1; 9 bases are shared with TRBD1. The CDR3 runs 15 residues. The V gene's germline CDR1 is SGHTA and CDR2 FQGNSA. J gave up 6 bases and V 2 bases, and 5 bases lay outside the gene matches.

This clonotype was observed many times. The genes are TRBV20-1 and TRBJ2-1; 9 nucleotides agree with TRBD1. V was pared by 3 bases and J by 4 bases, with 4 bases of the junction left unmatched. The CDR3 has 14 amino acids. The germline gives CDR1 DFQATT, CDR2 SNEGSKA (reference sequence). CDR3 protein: CSASQGQGYNEQFF. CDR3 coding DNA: TGCAGTGCTAGTCAGGGACAGGGTTACAATGAGCAGTTCTTC.

Here the CDR3 reads CSVDEPRVGLLGYTF. The CDR3 DNA reads as TGCAGCGTTGATGAACCCCGGGTGGGGCTATTAGGCTACACCTTC. The rearrangement uses TRBV29-1 and TRBJ1-2; D is possibly TRBD1 (5 bases). CDR1 and CDR2 from the germline V gene are SQVTM and ANQGSEA. This CDR3 has 15 amino acids. Trimming took 3 bases from V and 8 from J, leaving 22 bases between them.

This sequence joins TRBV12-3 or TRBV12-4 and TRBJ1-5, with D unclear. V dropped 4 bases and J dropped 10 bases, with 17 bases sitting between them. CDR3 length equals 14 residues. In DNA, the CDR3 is TGTGCCAGCAGTTCCCGACTGGGAGTCCGACCCCAGCATTTT. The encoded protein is CASSSRLGVRPQHF.

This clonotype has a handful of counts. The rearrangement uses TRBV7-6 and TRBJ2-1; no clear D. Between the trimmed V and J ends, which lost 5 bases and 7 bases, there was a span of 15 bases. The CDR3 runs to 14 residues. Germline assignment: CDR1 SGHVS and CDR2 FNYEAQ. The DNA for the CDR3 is TGTGCCAGCAGCAGCCGGGCTCCCGGAAATGAGCAGTTCTTC. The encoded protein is CASSSRAPGNEQFF.

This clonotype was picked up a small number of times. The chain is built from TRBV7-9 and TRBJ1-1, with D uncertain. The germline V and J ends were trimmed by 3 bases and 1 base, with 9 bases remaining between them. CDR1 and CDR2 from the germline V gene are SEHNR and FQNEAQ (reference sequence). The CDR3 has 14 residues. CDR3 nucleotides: TGTGCCAGCAGCTTGGGCAACGGGAACACTGAAGCTTTCTTT. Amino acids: CASSLGNGNTEAFF.

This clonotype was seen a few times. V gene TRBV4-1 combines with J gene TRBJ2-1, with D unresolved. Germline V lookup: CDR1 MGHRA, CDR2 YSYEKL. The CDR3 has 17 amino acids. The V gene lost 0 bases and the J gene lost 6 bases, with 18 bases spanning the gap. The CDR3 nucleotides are TGCGCCAGCAGCCAAGATGTACCGCTCCCGGCCCTCAATGAGCAGTTCTTC. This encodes CASSQDVPLPALNEQFF.

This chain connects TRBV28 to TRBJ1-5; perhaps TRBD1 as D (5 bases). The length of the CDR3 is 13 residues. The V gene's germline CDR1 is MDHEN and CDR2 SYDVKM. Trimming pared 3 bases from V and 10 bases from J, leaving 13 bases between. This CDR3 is CASSFGWGSPQHF. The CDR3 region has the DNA TGTGCCAGCAGTTTCGGTTGGGGGTCACCCCAGCATTTT.

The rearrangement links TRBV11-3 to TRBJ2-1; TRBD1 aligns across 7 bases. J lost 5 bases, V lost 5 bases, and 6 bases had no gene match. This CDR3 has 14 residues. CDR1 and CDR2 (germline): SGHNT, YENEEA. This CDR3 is CASSPWTGHNEQFF. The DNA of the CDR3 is TGTGCCAGCAGCCCTTGGACAGGTCACAATGAGCAGTTCTTC.

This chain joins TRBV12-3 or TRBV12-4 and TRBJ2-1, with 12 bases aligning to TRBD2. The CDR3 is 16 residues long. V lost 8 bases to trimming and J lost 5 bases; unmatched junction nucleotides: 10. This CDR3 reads CASGDRGLAGNNEQFF. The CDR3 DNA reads TGTGCCAGCGGGGACAGGGGACTAGCGGGCAACAATGAGCAGTTCTTC.

The CDR3 bases are TGTGCCAGCAGTTTTAGCGGGAGCCGTACGGATGAGCAGTTCTTC. Translation gives CASSFSGSRTDEQFF. The genes are TRBV2 and TRBJ2-1, with 9 bases aligning to TRBD2. Germline values: CDR1 SNHLY, CDR2 FYNNEI. With 5 bases clipped from V and 8 bases from J, the junction kept 10 bases outside the gene matches. The CDR3 totals 15 residues. Drawing the rest from reference TRBV2 and TRBJ2-1, the complete variable domain is EPEVTQTPSHQVTQMGQEVILRCVPISNHLYFYWYRQILGQKVEFLVSFYNNEISEKSEIFDDQFSVERPDGSNFTLKIRSTKLEDSAMYFCASSFSGSRTDEQFFGPGTRLTVL.

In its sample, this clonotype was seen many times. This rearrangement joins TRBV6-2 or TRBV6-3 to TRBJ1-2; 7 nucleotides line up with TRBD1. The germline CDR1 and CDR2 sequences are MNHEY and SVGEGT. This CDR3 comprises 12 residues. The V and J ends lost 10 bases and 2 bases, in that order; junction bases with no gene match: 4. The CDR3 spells CATSGQNYGYTF. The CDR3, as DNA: TGTGCCACCTCGGGACAGAACTATGGCTACACCTTC.

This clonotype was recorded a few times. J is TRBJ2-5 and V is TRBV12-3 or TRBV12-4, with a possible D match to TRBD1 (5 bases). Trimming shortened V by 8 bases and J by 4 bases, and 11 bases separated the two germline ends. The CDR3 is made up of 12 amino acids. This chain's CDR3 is CASVGEAETQYF. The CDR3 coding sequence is TGTGCCAGCGTAGGGGAAGCAGAGACCCAGTACTTC.

CDR3 bases: TGCAGTGCCCCCCTTGGCGGCGATACGCAGTATTTT. This translates into CSAPLGGDTQYF. V usage is TRBV20-1 and J usage is TRBJ2-3; unclear D gene. This CDR3 is 12 amino acids long. Germline assignment: CDR1 DFQATT and CDR2 SNEGSKA (reference sequence). V lost 6 bases and J lost 6, with 13 bases in between.

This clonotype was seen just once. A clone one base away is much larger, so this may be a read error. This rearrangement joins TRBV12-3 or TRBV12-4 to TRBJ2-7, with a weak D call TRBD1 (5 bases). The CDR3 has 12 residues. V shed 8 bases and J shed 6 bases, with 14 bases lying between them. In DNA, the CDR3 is TGTGCCAGCGGTTGGCCAAGGGGCGAGCAGTACTTC. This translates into CASGWPRGEQYF.

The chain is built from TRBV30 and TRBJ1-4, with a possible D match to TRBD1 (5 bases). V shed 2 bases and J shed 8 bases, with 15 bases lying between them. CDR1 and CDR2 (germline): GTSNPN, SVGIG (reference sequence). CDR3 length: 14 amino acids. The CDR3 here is CAWSLRVVAEKLFF. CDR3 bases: TGTGCCTGGAGTCTCAGGGTGGTAGCGGAAAAACTGTTTTTT.